Here is one T cell receptor (beta chain) with its context. This clone was observed a handful of times. Its antigen specificity is not known. Qualities for individual bases were not recorded, and no much larger clone is one base off. CDR1 SGHRS and CDR2 YFSETQ are derived from the germline V gene. V is reduced by 0 bases and J by 5 bases, leaving a spacing of 18 bases between them. From cysteine to phenylalanine, the CDR3 is 16 amino acids long. Only CDR3 DNA remains: 48 bases, in frame from the first base. The source of the sample is a study of cytomegalovirus exposure and HLA in healthy donors (dated by TCRdb to 2016 to 2017). Notes on the research overall: An earlier analysis of around 600 of the donors reported approximately 290 Gb of sequence data and some 120 million unique TCR beta sequences from about 180 million T cells. Genome-wide SNP genotypes for about three fifths of the roughly 670 donors were used in a later genetic analysis, which treated that subset as a discovery cohort. Rather than using new phenotypic data, the later analysis identified candidate immune exposures from TCR beta sequences and from how often those sequences occurred across donors. The study aimed to test whether signatures of past pathogen exposure could be identified by cataloging public T cell receptors. Both class I and class II loci were covered by HLA typing, at four-digit resolution. An early release that covered about 600 HLA-typed donors contained 300 to 350 gigabases of sequencing data and 85 million to 100 million unique TCR sequences. Several DR-DQ haplotypes were handled as single units for association and clustering because linkage in the cohort was strong. The T cell repertoires of 700 or so subjects were profiled by immunosequencing and related to cytomegalovirus serostatus. To study patterns of TCR occurrence, a later analysis re-analyzed previously published TCR beta repertoires from around 660 donors and added high-resolution HLA genotyping. Donor age, sex, ethnicity and CMV serostatus were collected together with the repertoire data. Every discovery cohort repertoire had been produced on one sequencing platform. Across approximately 420 genotyped donors of the cohort, an average of about 250,000 unique TCR beta nucleotide sequences per donor were sequenced, and 15% to 20% of those sequences were non-productive. In an earlier analysis of several hundred of the donors, high-throughput TCR beta sequencing was used to judge whether each TCR beta V gene segment behaved as functional or pseudogenic. The genetic ancestry cluster associated with self-reported Caucasian donors included 81% of the roughly 400 genotyped donors. A separate validation cohort of approximately 120 different subjects was used in addition to the roughly 670-subject first cohort. High-throughput TCR immunosequencing, statistical association of individual TCRs with disease status, and machine learning were combined to predict cytomegalovirus infection status. Typing coverage differed by locus: A, B, C, DRB1 and DQB1 were typed in roughly 620-630 donors, DQA1 in 500 to 550, DPA1 in approximately 610, and DPB1 in around 440. Study-wide conclusions, independent of this receptor: Strong co-occurrence of HLA alleles, especially DR and DQ, made assigning TCR associations to individual alleles difficult. A further reported finding was that TCR beta sequences accurately predicted the HLA-A and HLA-B alleles for most subjects in the first cohort. A later analysis found that TCR association rates varied across HLA loci, with DRB1 alleles showing the most associated TCRs and HLA-C alleles the fewest. For the cohort, immune exposure information was limited to CMV serostatus. In a later genetic analysis, a missense DCLRE1C variant was associated with V-gene and J-gene trimming of TCR beta chains, and the association was replicated in an independent cohort. In a later genetic analysis, fewer N-insertions in productive TCRs were reported among donors in an Asian-associated ancestry cluster than the 666-donor mean. Specific HLA alleles were associated with roughly 16,000 TCR beta sequences at a false discovery rate of 0.05 in a later analysis. In vitro tests confirmed that a few of the cytomegalovirus-associated TCR beta chains recognize cytomegalovirus antigens. The study listed 164 TCR beta chains as associated with cytomegalovirus. The classifier was reported to diagnose cytomegalovirus status with high specificity and sensitivity in both the original cohort and the validation cohort. A group of highly shared sequence variants was considered likely to be a technical artifact of the sequencing pipeline. Because HLA typing was missing for some donors at each locus, association tests included only the typed subset. Because counts were too low, about 17 rarely observed V segments, including chromosome 9 orphons, were excluded from the earlier analysis of 587 of the donors. In a later analysis, most CMV-associated TCR beta chains were found to appear HLA-restricted, with HLA associations seemingly driven largely by CMV exposure. Most TCR sequences were observed very rarely across donors, whereas some public TCRs were present in many individuals. In a later analysis, HLA-associated TCR beta chains showed more clonal expansion and lower generation probabilities than non-associated chains that were equally common. Linkage disequilibrium might explain the correlated functional status among segregating V segments, but an unknown experimental factor could not be ruled out. It was suggested by the authors that the approach could potentially be generalized to other disease states and immunological phenotypes. In an earlier analysis of roughly 560 of the donors, most TCR beta V segments were observed in productive rearrangements about 87% or about 30% of the time, broadly matching IMGT annotations. Presence/absence analyses assumed roughly uniform sequencing depth across donors, an assumption that may not hold. Some IMGT-functional V segments, including TRBV6-2 and TRBV6-3, could not be told apart with the 87-base-pair reads, so those segments were excluded. A later analysis reported that several top co-occurrence clusters appeared linked to parvovirus B19, influenza, CMV and Epstein-Barr virus. This cohort had only TCR beta chains sequenced, and the lack of alpha or paired-chain data limited which features could be detected.

The cohort was made up of roughly 670 healthy bone marrow donors. At the time of sampling, all cohort members were nominally healthy, though unrecorded immune exposures were likely present. The donor tested CMV seronegative and was one of the 352 seronegative cohort members. Each donor provided a peripheral blood sample, and peripheral blood mononuclear cells were used for TCR beta sequencing. Genomic DNA extraction from the blood cell samples was performed with the Qiagen DNeasy Blood Extraction Kit. The library relied on the immunoSEQ multiplex PCR assay. The multiplex PCR relied on a mix of 60 forward primers for TCR Vbeta segments and 13 reverse primers for TCR Jbeta segments. A multiplex PCR assay on genomic DNA amplified the CDR3 region of rearranged TCR beta genes. On the Illumina HiSeq System, the amplified TCR beta libraries were sequenced as 87-base-pair reads. In the original analysis: A later analysis counted about 82 million unique TCR beta chains across the roughly 700 repertoires, and some 11 million of these chains were shared by at least two donors. Raw reads were error-corrected and collapsed into unique sequences by a nearest-neighbor algorithm in which closely related sequences were merged to remove PCR and sequencing errors. CDR3 sequences were aligned to IMGT reference sequences to assign V, D and J gene segments. For a sequence to be retained, a match of at least six nucleotides was required to both a V gene segment and a J gene segment. A rearrangement counted as productive if the CDR3 had no stop codons and remained in frame with V and J, and every other rearrangement counted as non-productive. CDR3 was defined according to IMGT convention as the region running from the second conserved V-encoded cysteine to the conserved J-encoded phenylalanine. Sequences without an unambiguous match to a single V gene segment were excluded from the earlier analysis of 450 to 650 of the donors. An earlier analysis of several hundred of the donors called V segments functional above 56.7% productive rearrangements and segregating when the between-donor standard deviation exceeded 5%. A statistical classification framework was built for diagnosing cytomegalovirus status from the catalog of TCR beta chain sequences. In a later analysis, V and J genes were assigned by comparing TCR nucleotide sequences against IMGT/GENE-DB human TR gene sequences. The TCRdist pipeline was used in a later analysis to assign CDR3 sequences and most-parsimonious VDJ recombination scenarios. In a later analysis, every TCR beta chain was defined by the combination of its CDR3 amino acid sequence and its V-gene family, and reads without a unique V-gene family were dropped. A later analysis removed 550 to 650 highly shared, low-generation-probability nucleotide sequences to deal with suspected cross-contamination and a sequencing artifact. In a later analysis, a clonal expansion index for each public chain was calculated from normalized within-repertoire ranks of inferred template counts. In a later analysis, generation probabilities were computed using a VDJ recombination model fitted to out-of-frame rearrangements, and the results were checked against IGoR. In a later analysis, TCR-TCR, TCR-HLA and TCR-CMV co-occurrence was scored with hypergeometric tests, and a repertoire-size bias correction was applied to TCR pairs. False discovery rates were estimated in a later analysis by permuting HLA or CMV assignments 20 times. In a later analysis, co-occurring TCRs were grouped with DBSCAN, and TCRdist sequence similarity was added when clustering was performed within HLA-allele-positive subsets. Co-occurrence clustering excluded repertoires with fewer than 30,000 or more than 120,000 public chains, plus five with anomalous nucleotide sharing. TCRdb re-hosts the immuneACCESS table, in-frame sequences only. Its copies lack some clones; in the studies checked, an unresolved V gene accounts for under half of them, and the cause for the rest is not known. V, J and clone size reflect that table, while D and trimming were determined from the DNA. This sample comprises 200,000 to 250,000 clones, approximately 85% of them detected only once. The ten largest make up 2.7% of the sample.

The chain is made from TRBV5-1 and TRBJ2-7; TRBD2 might be the D gene, on 6 matching bases. The receptor's source is a woman aged 40 to 50 in good health and CMV-seronegative. Sequencing was performed on PBMCs. The CDR3 sequence is CASSLDGSGVPHEQYF. Here is the DNA: TGCGCCAGCAGCTTGGATGGGTCGGGAGTCCCCCACGAGCAGTACTTC.